These 7 T cell receptor beta chains share one sample of origin, sequenced in a study of cytomegalovirus exposure and HLA in healthy donors. The PCR employed 60 Vbeta primers together with 13 Jbeta primers. Here immunoSEQ multiplex PCR was the method, and the copy in TCRdb shows in-frame clones only, minus some. The profile covers some 92,000 clones, with about four fifths appearing a single time and roughly 9.7% taken by the ten largest. The sample was PBMCs. All receptors come from a man aged 18-30 years in good health and CMV-seropositive.

The V call is TRBV10-1, the J call TRBJ2-3, with 11 bases aligning to TRBD2. The CDR3 sequence is 14 residues long. Germline V gene lookup returns CDR1 WNHNN and CDR2 SYGVQD (reference sequence). J lost 5 bases, V lost 8 bases, and 6 bases had no gene match. In DNA, the CDR3 is TGCGCCAGCTTAGCGGGGGGGCCAATAGATACGCAGTATTTT. This encodes CASLAGGPIDTQYF.

The chain employs TRBV6-5 and TRBJ1-1, with D hard to call. Germline V gene lookup returns CDR1 MNHEY and CDR2 SVGAGI. V was clipped by 7 bases and J by 5 bases, with 14 bases between them. There are 13 residues in the CDR3. The CDR3 is CASNPRGRTEAFF. CDR3 nucleotide sequence: TGTGCCAGCAATCCACGGGGAAGGACTGAAGCTTTCTTT.

The V call is TRBV10-1, the J call TRBJ2-5; D is ambiguous. Trimming left V 4 bases short and J 4 bases short, with 10 bases between. CDR3 size: 13 residues. From germline, CDR1 is WNHNN and CDR2 SYGVQD (reference sequence). The CDR3 bases are TGCGCCAGCAGTGGTGACTCGGGAGAGACCCAGTACTTC. It translates to CASSGDSGETQYF.

This clone was found once. The chain is built from TRBV10-3 and TRBJ2-5; TRBD1 matches at 8 bases. Germline loops: CDR1 ENHRY, CDR2 SYGVKD. With V trimmed by 6 bases and J by 5 bases, 5 bases remained unmatched. This CDR3 region has 13 residues. The CDR3 coding sequence is TGTGCCATCAGACAGGGGGTCAGGGAGACCCAGTACTTC. Translation: CAIRQGVRETQYF.

The rearrangement joins TRBV27 to TRBJ2-3; D possibly corresponds to TRBD1 (5 bases). The CDR3 consists of 17 residues. CDR1 MNHEY and CDR2 SMNVEV come from the germline V gene (reference sequence). V lost 3 bases and J 0 bases, leaving 16 bases between the germline ends. The CDR3 sequence: CASSLGPGRISTDTQYF. The CDR3 nucleotides are TGTGCCAGCAGTTTGGGGCCCGGACGGATTAGCACAGATACGCAGTATTTT.

The chain combines TRBV7-9 with TRBJ2-5; TRBD1 aligns across 7 bases. The V gene's germline CDR1 is SEHNR and CDR2 FQNEAQ (reference sequence). V shed 3 bases and J 5 bases; nucleotides not matched to a gene: 6. The length of the CDR3 is 14 residues. The CDR3 DNA reads as TGTGCCAGCAGCTTGACAACAGGGGCGGAGACCCAGTACTTC. Translation gives CASSLTTGAETQYF.

The chain combines TRBV5-1 with TRBJ2-1; D gene unclear. The germline gives CDR1 SGHRS, CDR2 YFSETQ. With 0 bases removed from V and 0 bases from J, the gap between germline ends came to 10 bases. CDR3 length equals 16 residues. The CDR3 DNA follows: TGCGCCAGCAGCTTGGATCACCTTAGCTCCTACAATGAGCAGTTCTTC. It translates to CASSLDHLSSYNEQFF.